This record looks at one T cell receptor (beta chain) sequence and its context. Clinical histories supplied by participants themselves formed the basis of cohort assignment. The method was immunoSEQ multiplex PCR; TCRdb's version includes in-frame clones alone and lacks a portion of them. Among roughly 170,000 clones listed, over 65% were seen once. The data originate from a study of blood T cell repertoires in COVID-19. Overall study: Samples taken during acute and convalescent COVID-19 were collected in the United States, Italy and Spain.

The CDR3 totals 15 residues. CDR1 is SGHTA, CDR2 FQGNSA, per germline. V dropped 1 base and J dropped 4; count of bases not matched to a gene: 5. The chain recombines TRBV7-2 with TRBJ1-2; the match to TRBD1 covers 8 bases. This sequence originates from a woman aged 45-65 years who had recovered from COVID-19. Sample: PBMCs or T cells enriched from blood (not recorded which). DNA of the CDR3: TGTGCCAGCAGCTTAGTACAGGGGGGGGTCTATGGCTACACCTTC. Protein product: CASSLVQGGVYGYTF.